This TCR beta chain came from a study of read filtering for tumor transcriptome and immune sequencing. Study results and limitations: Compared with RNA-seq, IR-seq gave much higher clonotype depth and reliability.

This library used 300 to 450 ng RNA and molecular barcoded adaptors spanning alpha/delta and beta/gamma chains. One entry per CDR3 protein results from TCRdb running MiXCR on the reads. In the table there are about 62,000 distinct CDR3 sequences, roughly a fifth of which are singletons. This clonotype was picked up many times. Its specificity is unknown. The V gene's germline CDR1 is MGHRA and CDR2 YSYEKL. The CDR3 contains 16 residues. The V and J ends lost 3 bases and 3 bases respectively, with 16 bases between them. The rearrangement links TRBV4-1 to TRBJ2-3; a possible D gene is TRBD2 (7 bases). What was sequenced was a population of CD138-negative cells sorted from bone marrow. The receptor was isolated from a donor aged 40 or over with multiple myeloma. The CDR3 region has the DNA TGCGCCAGCAGCCATATACAGGGAGGGGGAACAGATACGCAGTATTTT. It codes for CASSHIQGGGTDTQYF.